This T cell receptor (beta chain) comes out of a study of glioma-infiltrating T cells after dendritic cell vaccination. Study-level findings and limits: Higher TCR clonality did not directly relate to longer survival.

As for this clone: Its target is not known. The same CDR3 arises from other DNA sequences in this sample as well.

The immunoSEQ assay amplified TCRB CDR3 from up to 2 ug DNA. Here immunoSEQ multiplex PCR was the method, and the copy in TCRdb shows in-frame clones only, minus some. The sample has around 73,000 clones, over 75% seen once; the top ten hold about 2%. The V gene's germline CDR1 is MNHEY and CDR2 SVGAGI. There are 14 residues in the CDR3. V shed 6 bases and J 0 bases; nucleotides not matched to a gene: 5. V usage is TRBV6-5 and J usage is TRBJ2-7; 7 nucleotides match TRBD1. The sample here was blood, taken before dendritic cell vaccination. The receptor's source is a human donor with glioblastoma. CDR3 sequence (DNA): TGTGCCAGCAGCCGACAGGGCAGCTCCTACGAGCAGTACGTC. Protein sequence: CASSRQGSSYEQYV.